Listed below are T cell receptor beta chains from one sample, sequenced in a study of T cells in Graves' hyperthyroidism and ophthalmopathy. Each CDR3 protein gets one entry after TCRdb re-called the multiplex PCR reads with MiXCR. The table shows a few hundred thousand distinct CDR3 sequences, with 15% to 19% occurring only once. Sequenced: blood. All receptors derive from a woman younger than 30 with Graves' hyperthyroidism that later progressed to Graves' ophthalmopathy. Both conserved end residues are part of each CDR3. Fields, in order: clone size, V gene, J gene, CDR3 length, D gene, CDR3 protein, CDR3 DNA. The D gene is left open where the match is weak. Clone size appears in some rows only: once, few, many, or a class for an expanded clone.

abundance: .
v_gene: TRBV5-5
j_gene: TRBJ2-5
len: 14
d_gene: .
CDR3aa: CASSLLFFQETQYF
CDR3nt: TGTGCCAGCAGCTTACTTTTCTTTCAAGAGACCCAGTACTTC

abundance: few
v_gene: TRBV7-2
j_gene: TRBJ1-4
len: 15
d_gene: .
CDR3aa: CASSLVWRQNEKLFF
CDR3nt: TGTGCCAGCAGCTTAGTGTGGCGGCAGAATGAAAAACTGTTTTTT

abundance: few
v_gene: TRBV30
j_gene: TRBJ1-3
len: 16
d_gene: .
CDR3aa: CAWSSLFGMSGNTIYF
CDR3nt: TGTGCCTGGAGCTCGCTTTTCGGGATGAGTGGAAACACCATATATTTT

abundance: many
v_gene: TRBV9
j_gene: TRBJ2-3
len: 14
d_gene: .
CDR3aa: CASSPEGVTDTQYF
CDR3nt: TGTGCCAGCAGCCCCGAGGGGGTCACAGATACGCAGTATTTT

abundance: .
v_gene: TRBV20-1
j_gene: TRBJ2-1
len: 13
d_gene: TRBD2
CDR3aa: CSARLAGVHEQFF
CDR3nt: TGCAGTGCTAGACTAGCGGGAGTCCATGAGCAGTTCTTC

abundance: many
v_gene: TRBV6-2/TRBV6-3
j_gene: TRBJ2-1
len: 16
d_gene: .
CDR3aa: CASSYFRGSLGNEQFF
CDR3nt: TGTGCCAGCAGTTACTTCCGGGGGTCGCTGGGCAATGAGCAGTTCTTC

abundance: few
v_gene: TRBV29-1
j_gene: TRBJ2-3
len: 14
d_gene: .
CDR3aa: CSVESGAGPDTQYF
CDR3nt: TGCAGCGTTGAATCGGGAGCGGGCCCAGATACGCAGTATTTT

abundance: many
v_gene: TRBV3-1
j_gene: TRBJ1-1
len: 14
d_gene: TRBD1
CDR3aa: CASSQRTGRTEAFF
CDR3nt: TGTGCCAGCAGCCAACGGACAGGGAGAACTGAAGCTTTCTTT

abundance: .
v_gene: TRBV27
j_gene: TRBJ2-1
len: 15
d_gene: .
CDR3aa: CATSFGSSTYNEQFF
CDR3nt: TGTGCCACCAGTTTTGGTAGCAGCACCTACAATGAGCAGTTCTTC

abundance: many
v_gene: TRBV28
j_gene: TRBJ1-5
len: 16
d_gene: .
CDR3aa: CASSLRTGGGNQPQHF
CDR3nt: TGTGCCAGCAGTCTTCGGACTGGGGGAGGCAATCAGCCCCAGCATTTT

abundance: .
v_gene: TRBV6-1
j_gene: TRBJ1-2
len: 13
d_gene: .
CDR3aa: CASSERRADGYTF
CDR3nt: TGTGCCAGCAGTGAGAGGAGGGCGGATGGCTACACCTTC